These 14 T cell receptor beta chains originate from one sample sequenced in a study of CD39 and CD103 CD8 tumor-infiltrating T cells. The repertoire was sequenced with immunoSEQ multiplex PCR; TCRdb's copy has only in-frame clones and lacks some. The sample lists approximately 17,000 clones, over 80% seen once, with approximately 4.5% in the top ten. Sequencing was performed on CD8+ T cells sorted from blood. Subset meaning: total memory CD8 T cells (CD45RA-CCR7+/-) from blood or uninvolved lymph node. All receptors come from a human donor with head and neck squamous cell carcinoma.

This rearrangement joins TRBV19 to TRBJ1-1; weak D call: TRBD1 (5 bases). The V end lost 6 bases, the J end lost 0 bases, and 11 bases lay between the germline ends. CDR1 and CDR2 from the germline V gene are LNHDA and SQIVND (reference sequence). The CDR3 spans 14 residues. CDR3 region: CASREQALNTEAFF. The CDR3 nucleotides are TGTGCCAGTAGGGAACAGGCTCTGAACACTGAAGCTTTCTTT.

This clone was seen just once. V and J are TRBV13 and TRBJ2-7, with TRBD1 identical over 10 bases. Trimming cost V 4 bases and J 0 bases; bases outside gene matches: 3. This CDR3 is 15 amino acids long. Germline V gene lookup returns CDR1 PRHDT and CDR2 FYEKMQ (reference sequence). CDR3: CASSSRTGGSYEQYF. CDR3 bases: TGTGCCAGCAGCTCAAGGACAGGGGGCTCCTACGAGCAGTACTTC.

The chain uses TRBV19 and TRBJ1-2, with D uncertain. Trimming stripped 6 bases from V and 2 bases from J, with 10 bases between. The CDR3 consists of 13 residues. Germline V gives CDR1 LNHDA, CDR2 SQIVND (reference sequence). CDR3 region: CASSTTVNYGYTF. The CDR3 DNA reads as TGTGCCAGTAGCACTACAGTAAACTATGGCTACACCTTC.

The chain's CDR3 is CASGPWGTHDNQPQHF. As DNA, the CDR3 is TGTGCCAGTGGCCCTTGGGGGACACACGACAATCAGCCCCAGCATTTT. This sequence joins TRBV19 and TRBJ1-5; TRBD1 might be the D (6 bases). This CDR3 contains 16 residues. Trimming pared 8 bases from V and 3 bases from J, leaving 20 bases between. Germline values: CDR1 LNHDA, CDR2 SQIVND (reference sequence).

The V call is TRBV13, the J call TRBJ1-4, with 7 bases matching TRBD1. V was pared by 8 bases and J by 8 bases, with 8 bases of the junction left unmatched. CDR3 size: 13 residues. Germline CDR1 PRHDT, CDR2 FYEKMQ (reference sequence). In DNA form, the CDR3 reads TGTGCCAGCTCGACAGGGCTGGAGGAAAAACTGTTTTTT. The encoded protein is CASSTGLEEKLFF. Together with reference TRBV13 and TRBJ1-4, the CDR3 gives the full variable domain: AAGVIQSPRHLIKEKRETATLKCYPIPRHDTVYWYQQGPGQDPQFLISFYEKMQSDKGSIPDRFSAQQFSDYHSELNMSSLELGDSALYFCASSTGLEEKLFFGSGTQLSVL.

This chain connects TRBV11-2 to TRBJ1-6; 7 bases line up with TRBD1. CDR3 length equals 15 residues. With 1 base clipped from V and 11 bases from J, the junction kept 8 bases outside the gene matches. CDR1 and CDR2 from the germline V gene are SGHAT and FQNNGV. CDR3 protein: CASSLAAGGFTPLHF. The CDR3, as DNA: TGTGCCAGCAGCTTAGCCGCAGGGGGTTTTACACCCCTCCACTTT.

This clone was seen a handful of times. The chain uses TRBV2 and TRBJ1-1; tentatively, D is TRBD1 (6 bases). There are 14 residues in the CDR3. Germline CDR1 SNHLY, CDR2 FYNNEI. The germline V and J ends were trimmed by 4 bases and 0 bases, with 9 bases remaining between them. Written as DNA, the CDR3 is TGTGCCAGCAGTGGGGGGCCCATGAACACTGAAGCTTTCTTT. Translating gives CASSGGPMNTEAFF.

J is TRBJ2-2 and V is TRBV27; no clear D gene. This CDR3 has 12 amino acids. V was clipped by 3 bases and J by 6 bases, with 5 bases between them. The germline V gene encodes CDR1 MNHEY and CDR2 SMNVEV (reference sequence). The CDR3 coding sequence is TGTGCCAGCAGTTTCTTGGCCGGGGAGCTGTTTTTT. Protein: CASSFLAGELFF.

This rearrangement joins TRBV5-1 to TRBJ2-2; possible D gene TRBD1, 5 bases. V shed 5 bases and J shed 2 bases, with 7 bases lying between them. The CDR3 loop spans 13 amino acids. CDR1 is SGHRS, CDR2 YFSETQ, per germline. CDR3 in amino acids: CASRTENTGELFF. CDR3 DNA: TGCGCCAGCAGGACAGAAAACACCGGGGAGCTGTTTTTT.

The chain links TRBV4-1 to TRBJ2-5; 7 positions match TRBD1. Germline V lookup: CDR1 MGHRA, CDR2 YSYEKL. Trimming took 3 bases from V and 3 from J; bases not matched to a gene: 4. This CDR3 comprises 14 residues. DNA of the CDR3: TGCGCCAGCAGCCATCCTGACAGGGAAGAGACCCAGTACTTC. Amino acids: CASSHPDREETQYF.

The chain combines TRBV6-1 with TRBJ1-5, with 8 bases lining up with TRBD1. After removal of 7 bases from V and 6 bases from J, the junction contained 8 bases not matched to a gene. The CDR3 has 14 amino acids. Germline V CDR1 and CDR2: MNHNS, SASEGT. The CDR3 DNA is TGTGCCAGCAAGGACAGGGTCGTGGTTCAGCCCCAGCATTTT. As protein: CASKDRVVVQPQHF.

This chain uses TRBV27 with TRBJ2-5; no reliable D call. This CDR3 has 14 residues. From germline, CDR1 is MNHEY and CDR2 SMNVEV (reference sequence). V was trimmed by 4 bases and J by 2 bases, leaving 11 bases between them. In DNA form, the CDR3 reads TGTGCCAGCAGTTCACGATTAACGCAAGAGACCCAGTACTTC. It translates to CASSSRLTQETQYF.

Points on this clone: Germline and junction disagree at one end, which may indicate a read error. This sequence joins TRBV29-1 and TRBJ2-1; 9 nucleotides match TRBD1. The CDR3 runs to 14 residues. The germline V gene encodes CDR1 SQVTM and CDR2 ANQGSEA. CDR3 residues: CSVEGTGKIYEQFF. In DNA form, the CDR3 reads TGCAGCGTAGAAGGGACAGGGAAAATTTATGAGCAGTTCTTC.

The chain couples TRBV7-9 to TRBJ2-1; TRBD1 is a possible D gene (5 bases). V shed 3 bases and J shed 0 bases, with 15 bases lying between them. Germline V gene sequence: CDR1 SEHNR, CDR2 FQNEAQ (reference sequence). The CDR3 has 17 residues. CDR3 residues: CASSFLLGVSSYNEQFF. In DNA form, the CDR3 reads TGTGCCAGCAGCTTTTTATTAGGGGTAAGCTCCTACAATGAGCAGTTCTTC.